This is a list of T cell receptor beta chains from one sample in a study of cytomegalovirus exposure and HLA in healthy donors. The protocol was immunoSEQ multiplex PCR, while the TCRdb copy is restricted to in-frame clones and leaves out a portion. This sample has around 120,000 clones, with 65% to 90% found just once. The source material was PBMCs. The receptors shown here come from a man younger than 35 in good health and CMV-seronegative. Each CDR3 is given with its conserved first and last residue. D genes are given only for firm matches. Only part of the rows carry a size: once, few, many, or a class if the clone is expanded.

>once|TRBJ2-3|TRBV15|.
TGTGCCACCATCCCGTATAGTGGGAGTAGGGATACGCAGTATTTT
CATIPYSGSRDTQYF
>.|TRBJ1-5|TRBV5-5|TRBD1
TGTGCCAGCAGCTCTTTGGGACAGGGAGGCAATCAGCCCCAGCATTTT
CASSSLGQGGNQPQHF
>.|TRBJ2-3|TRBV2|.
TGTGCCAGCATACAGGGCCCCCACACAGATACGCAGTATTTT
CASIQGPHTDTQYF
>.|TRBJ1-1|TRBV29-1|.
TGCAGCGTTGAACTCCGGACAGCGAAGACTGAAGCTTTCTTT
CSVELRTAKTEAFF
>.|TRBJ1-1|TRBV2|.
TGTGCCAGCAGCGCAACAGGGCTGAACACTGAAGCTTTCTTT
CASSATGLNTEAFF
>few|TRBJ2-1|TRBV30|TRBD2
TGTGCCTGGGGCATTAGCGGGGGGTACAATGAGCAGTTCTTC
CAWGISGGYNEQFF
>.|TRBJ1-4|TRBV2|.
TGTGCCAGTCCGGGTCGGGGTGTAAGGAGTGAAAAACTGTTTTTT
CASPGRGVRSEKLFF
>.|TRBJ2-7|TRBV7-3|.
TGTGCCAGCAGCTTAGGTTCGGGCGAGCAGTACTTC
CASSLGSGEQYF
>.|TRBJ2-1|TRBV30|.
TGTGCCTGGAGTGTGACGGCCTACGGGGGCTCCTACAATGAGCAGTTCTTC
CAWSVTAYGGSYNEQFF
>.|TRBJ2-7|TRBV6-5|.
TGTGCCAGCAGTTACTCGGCAGGGAAAATCAACTACGAGCAGTACTTC
CASSYSAGKINYEQYF
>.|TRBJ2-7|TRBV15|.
TGTGCCACCAGCCCCAGCCGGGGAGACGAGCAGTACTTC
CATSPSRGDEQYF
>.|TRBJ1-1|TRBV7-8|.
TGTGCCAGCAGCTTAACCCTCGGGGAAACTGAAGCTTTCTTT
CASSLTLGETEAFF
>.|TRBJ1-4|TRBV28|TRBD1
TGTGCCAGCAGTTTATGGGGACAGGGGGTGAATAATGAAAAACTGTTTTTT
CASSLWGQGVNNEKLFF
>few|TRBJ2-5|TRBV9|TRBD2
TGTGCCAGCAGCGTAGATGTGGGGGGGGAGACCCAGTACTTC
CASSVDVGGETQYF
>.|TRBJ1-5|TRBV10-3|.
TGTGCCATCAGTTCCTCTATCGATCAGCCCCAGCATTTT
CAISSSIDQPQHF
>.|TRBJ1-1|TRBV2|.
TGTGCCAGCAGTGGACTCAGGGACACTGAAGCTTTCTTT
CASSGLRDTEAFF
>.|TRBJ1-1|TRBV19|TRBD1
TGTGCCACCATCGACTGGACAGGGGTCACTGAAGCTTTCTTT
CATIDWTGVTEAFF